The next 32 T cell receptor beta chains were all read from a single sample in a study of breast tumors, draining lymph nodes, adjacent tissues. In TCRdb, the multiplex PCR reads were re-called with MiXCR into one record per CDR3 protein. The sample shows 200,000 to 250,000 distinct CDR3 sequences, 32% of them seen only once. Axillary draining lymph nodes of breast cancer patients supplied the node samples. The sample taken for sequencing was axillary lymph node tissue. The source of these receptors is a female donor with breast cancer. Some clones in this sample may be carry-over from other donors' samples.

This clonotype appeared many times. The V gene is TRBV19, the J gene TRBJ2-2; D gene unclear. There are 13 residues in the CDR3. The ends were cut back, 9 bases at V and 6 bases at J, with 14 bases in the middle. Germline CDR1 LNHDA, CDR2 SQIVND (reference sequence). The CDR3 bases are TGTGCCAGCAACTCTCGGCTAGCCGGGGAGCTGTTTTTT. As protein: CASNSRLAGELFF. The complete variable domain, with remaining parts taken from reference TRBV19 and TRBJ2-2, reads DGGITQSPKYLFRKEGQNVTLSCEQNLNHDAMYWYRQDPGQGLRLIYYSQIVNDFQKGDIAEGYSVSREKKESFPLTVTSAQKNPTAFYLCASNSRLAGELFFGEGSRLTVL.

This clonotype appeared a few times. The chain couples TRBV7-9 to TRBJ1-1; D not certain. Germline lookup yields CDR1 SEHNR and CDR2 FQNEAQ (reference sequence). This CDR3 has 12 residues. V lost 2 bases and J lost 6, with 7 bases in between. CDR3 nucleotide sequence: TGTGCCAGCAGCTTAATTGGAGCTGAAGCTTTCTTT. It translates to CASSLIGAEAFF.

CDR3 sequence reads: CASSEYGQGMTEAFF. CDR3 coding DNA: TGTGCCAGTAGTGAATACGGACAGGGGATGACTGAAGCTTTCTTT. The V call is TRBV19, the J call TRBJ1-1; 9 positions agree with TRBD1. In germline, CDR1 is LNHDA, CDR2 SQIVND (reference sequence). CDR3 length equals 15 residues. J lost 5 bases, V lost 5 bases, and 9 bases had no gene match.

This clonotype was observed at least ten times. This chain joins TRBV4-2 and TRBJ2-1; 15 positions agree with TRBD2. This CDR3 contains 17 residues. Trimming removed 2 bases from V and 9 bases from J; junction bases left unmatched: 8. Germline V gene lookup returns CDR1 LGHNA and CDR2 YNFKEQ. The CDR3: CASSQLQGGLAGGEQFF. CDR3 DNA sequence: TGTGCCAGCAGCCAACTCCAAGGGGGACTAGCGGGAGGTGAGCAGTTCTTC.

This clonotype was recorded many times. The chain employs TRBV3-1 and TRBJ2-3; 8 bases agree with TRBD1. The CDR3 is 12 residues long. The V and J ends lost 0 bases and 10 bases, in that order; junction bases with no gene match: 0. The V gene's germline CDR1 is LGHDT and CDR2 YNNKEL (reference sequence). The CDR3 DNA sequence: TGTGCCAGCAGCCAAGACAGGGGGCCGCAGTATTTT. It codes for CASSQDRGPQYF.

CDR3 residues: CASSLAHYEQYF. The CDR3 DNA reads TGTGCCAGCAGTTTAGCCCACTACGAGCAGTACTTC. The J gene is TRBJ2-7, the V gene TRBV28; D uncertain. Germline V gene data show CDR1 as MDHEN and CDR2 as SYDVKM. There are 12 residues in the CDR3. Trimming took off 2 bases at V and 3 bases at J, with 5 bases between the two ends.

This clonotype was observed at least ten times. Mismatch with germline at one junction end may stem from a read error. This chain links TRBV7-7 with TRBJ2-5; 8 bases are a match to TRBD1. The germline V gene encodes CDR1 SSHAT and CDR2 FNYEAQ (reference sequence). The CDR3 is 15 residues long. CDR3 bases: TGTGCTAGCAGCCCGGACAGGGCACTTCAAGAGACCCAGTACTTC. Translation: CASSPDRALQETQYF.

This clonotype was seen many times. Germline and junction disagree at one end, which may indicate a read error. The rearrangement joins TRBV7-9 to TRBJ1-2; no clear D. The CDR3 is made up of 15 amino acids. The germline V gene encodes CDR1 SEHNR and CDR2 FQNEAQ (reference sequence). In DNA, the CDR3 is TGTGCCAGCAGCTTATTGGGAACGACCGGCTATGGCTACCCCTTC. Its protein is CASSLLGTTGYGYPF.

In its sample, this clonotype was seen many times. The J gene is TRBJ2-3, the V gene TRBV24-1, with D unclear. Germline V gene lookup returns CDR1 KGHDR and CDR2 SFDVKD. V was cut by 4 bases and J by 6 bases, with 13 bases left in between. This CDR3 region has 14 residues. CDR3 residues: CATSETVSGDTQYF. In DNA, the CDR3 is TGTGCCACCAGTGAAACAGTGTCAGGTGATACGCAGTATTTT.

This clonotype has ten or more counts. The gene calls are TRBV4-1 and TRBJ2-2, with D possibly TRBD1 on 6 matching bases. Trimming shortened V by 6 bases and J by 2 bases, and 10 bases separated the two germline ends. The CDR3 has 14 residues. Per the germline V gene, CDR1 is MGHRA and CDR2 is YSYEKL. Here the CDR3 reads CASRGQKNTGELFF. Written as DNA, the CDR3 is TGCGCCAGCAGAGGACAGAAAAACACCGGGGAGCTGTTTTTT.

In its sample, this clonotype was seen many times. CDR3: CASSFDWGNGELFF. CDR3 sequence (DNA): TGTGCCAGCAGCTTCGACTGGGGTAACGGGGAGCTGTTTTTT. The V gene is TRBV3-1, the J gene TRBJ2-2; no clear D. Deletions cut 5 bases from V and 7 bases from J, with 14 bases between. The length of the CDR3 is 14 residues. Germline CDR1 is LGHDT and CDR2 is YNNKEL (reference sequence).

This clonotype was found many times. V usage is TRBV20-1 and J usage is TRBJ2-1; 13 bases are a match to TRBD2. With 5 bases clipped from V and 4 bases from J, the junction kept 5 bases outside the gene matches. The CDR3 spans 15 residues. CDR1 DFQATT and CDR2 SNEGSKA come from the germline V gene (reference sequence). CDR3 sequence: CSAGPGLAGYNEQFF. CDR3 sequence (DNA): TGCAGTGCTGGCCCGGGACTAGCGGGGTACAATGAGCAGTTCTTC.

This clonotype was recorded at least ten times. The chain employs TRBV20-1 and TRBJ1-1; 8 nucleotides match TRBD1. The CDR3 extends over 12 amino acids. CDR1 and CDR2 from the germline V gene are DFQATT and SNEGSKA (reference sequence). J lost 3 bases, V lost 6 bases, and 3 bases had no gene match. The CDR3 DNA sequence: TGCAGTGCCGACAGGGGCTACACTGAAGCTTTCTTT. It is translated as CSADRGYTEAFF.

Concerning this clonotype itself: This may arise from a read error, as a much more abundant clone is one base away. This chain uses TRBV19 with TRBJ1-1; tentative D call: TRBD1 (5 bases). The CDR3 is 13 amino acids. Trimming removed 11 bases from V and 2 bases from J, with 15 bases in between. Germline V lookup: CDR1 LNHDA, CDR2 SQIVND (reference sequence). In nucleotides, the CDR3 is TGTGCCGGTGCCGGTTGGGGCAACACTGAAGCTTTCTTT. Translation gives CAGAGWGNTEAFF.

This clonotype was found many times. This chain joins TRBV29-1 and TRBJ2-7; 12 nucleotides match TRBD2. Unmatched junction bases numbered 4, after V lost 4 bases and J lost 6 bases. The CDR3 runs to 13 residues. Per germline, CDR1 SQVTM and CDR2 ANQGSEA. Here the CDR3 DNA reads TGCAGCGTTGCCCCTAGCGGGAGGGGCGAGCAGTACTTC. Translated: CSVAPSGRGEQYF.

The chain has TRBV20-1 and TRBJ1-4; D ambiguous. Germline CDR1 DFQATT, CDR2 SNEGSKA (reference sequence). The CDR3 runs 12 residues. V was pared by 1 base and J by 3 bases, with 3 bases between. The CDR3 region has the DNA TGCAGTGCTAGAGGGGCTAATGAAAAACTGTTTTTT. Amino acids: CSARGANEKLFF.

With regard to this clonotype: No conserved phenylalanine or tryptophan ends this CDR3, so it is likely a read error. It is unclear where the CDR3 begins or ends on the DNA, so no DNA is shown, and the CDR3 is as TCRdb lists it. CDR3 sequence reads: CSARDGRLAAGQV. The chain joins TRBV20-1 to TRBJ2-1; no DNA check was done on the table's D call, TRBD2. Both ends counted, the CDR3 spans 13 residues. The germline gives CDR1 DFQATT, CDR2 SNEGSKA (reference sequence).

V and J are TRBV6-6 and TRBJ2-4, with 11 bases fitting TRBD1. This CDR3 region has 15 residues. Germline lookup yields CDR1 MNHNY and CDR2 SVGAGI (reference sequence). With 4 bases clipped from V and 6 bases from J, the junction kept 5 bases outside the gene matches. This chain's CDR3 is CASSWAGTGGNIQYF. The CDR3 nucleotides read TGTGCCAGCAGTTGGGCAGGGACAGGGGGAAACATTCAGTACTTC.

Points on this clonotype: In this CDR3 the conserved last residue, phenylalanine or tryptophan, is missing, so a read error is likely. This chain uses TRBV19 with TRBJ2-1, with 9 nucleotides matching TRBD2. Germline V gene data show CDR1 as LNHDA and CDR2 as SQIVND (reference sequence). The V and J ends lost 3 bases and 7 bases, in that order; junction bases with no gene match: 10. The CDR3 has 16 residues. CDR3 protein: CASSMPFSGRKNEQFS. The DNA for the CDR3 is TGTGCCAGTAGTATGCCGTTTAGCGGGAGAAAAAATGAGCAGTTCTCC.

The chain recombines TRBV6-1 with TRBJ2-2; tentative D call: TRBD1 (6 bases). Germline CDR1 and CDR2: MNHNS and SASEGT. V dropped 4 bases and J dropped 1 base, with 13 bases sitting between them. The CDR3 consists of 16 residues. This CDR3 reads CASSAPTGMNTGELFF. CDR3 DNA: TGTGCCAGCAGTGCCCCCACAGGGATGAACACCGGGGAGCTGTTTTTT.

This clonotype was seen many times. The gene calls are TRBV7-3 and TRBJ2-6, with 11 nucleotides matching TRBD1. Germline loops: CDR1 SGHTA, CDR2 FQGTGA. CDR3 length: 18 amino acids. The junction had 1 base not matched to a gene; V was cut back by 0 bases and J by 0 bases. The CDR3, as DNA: TGTGCCAGCAGCTTAACTGGGACAGGGGGCTCTGGGGCCAACGTCCTGACTTTC. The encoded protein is CASSLTGTGGSGANVLTF.

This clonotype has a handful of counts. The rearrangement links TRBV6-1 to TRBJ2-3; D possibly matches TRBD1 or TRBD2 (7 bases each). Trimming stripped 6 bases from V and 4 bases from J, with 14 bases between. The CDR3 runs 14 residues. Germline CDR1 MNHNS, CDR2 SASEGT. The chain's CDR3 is CASRPGGGADTQYF. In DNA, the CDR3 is TGTGCCAGCAGGCCAGGGGGGGGGGCAGATACGCAGTATTTT.

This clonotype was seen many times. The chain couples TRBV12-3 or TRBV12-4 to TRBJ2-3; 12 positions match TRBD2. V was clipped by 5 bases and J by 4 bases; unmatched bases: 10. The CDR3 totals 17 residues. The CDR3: CASSRARLAGVPDTQYF. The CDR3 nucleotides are TGTGCCAGCAGTCGCGCCCGACTAGCGGGAGTCCCAGATACGCAGTATTTT.

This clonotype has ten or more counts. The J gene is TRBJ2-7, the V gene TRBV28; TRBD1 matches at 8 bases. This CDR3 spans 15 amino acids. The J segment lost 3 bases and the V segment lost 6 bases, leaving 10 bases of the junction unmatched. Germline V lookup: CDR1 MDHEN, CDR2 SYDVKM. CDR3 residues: CASRRTGPESYEQYF. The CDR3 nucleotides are TGTGCCAGCAGGCGGACAGGGCCAGAAAGCTACGAGCAGTACTTC. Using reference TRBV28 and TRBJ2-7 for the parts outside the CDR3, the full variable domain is DVKVTQSSRYLVKRTGEKVFLECVQDMDHENMFWYRQDPGLGLRLIYFSYDVKMKEKGDIPEGYSVSREKKERFSLILESASTNQTSMYLCASRRTGPESYEQYFGPGTRLTVT.

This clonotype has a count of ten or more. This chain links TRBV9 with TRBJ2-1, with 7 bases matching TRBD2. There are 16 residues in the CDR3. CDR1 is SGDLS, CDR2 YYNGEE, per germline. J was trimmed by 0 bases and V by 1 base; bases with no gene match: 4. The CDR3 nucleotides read TGTGCCAGCAGCGTACTAGCGGCAGACTCCTACAATGAGCAGTTCTTC. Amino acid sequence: CASSVLAADSYNEQFF. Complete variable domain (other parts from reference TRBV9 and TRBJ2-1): DSGVTQTPKHLITATGQRVTLRCSPRSGDLSVYWYQQSLDQGLQFLIQYYNGEERAKGNILERFSAQQFPDLHSELNLSSLELGDSALYFCASSVLAADSYNEQFFGPGTRLTVL.

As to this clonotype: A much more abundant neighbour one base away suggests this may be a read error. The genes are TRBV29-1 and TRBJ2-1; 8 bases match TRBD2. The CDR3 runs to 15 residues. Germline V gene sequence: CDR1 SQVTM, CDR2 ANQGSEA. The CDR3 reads CSAEAGVYSYNEQFF. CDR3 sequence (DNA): TGCAGCGCTGAAGCGGGGGTATACTCCTACAATGAGCAGTTCTTC.

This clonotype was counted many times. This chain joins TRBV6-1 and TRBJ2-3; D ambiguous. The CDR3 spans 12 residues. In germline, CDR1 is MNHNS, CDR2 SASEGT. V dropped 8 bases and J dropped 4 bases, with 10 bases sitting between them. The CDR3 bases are TGTGCCAGCGAACCCTCGCCAGATACGCAGTATTTT. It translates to CASEPSPDTQYF.

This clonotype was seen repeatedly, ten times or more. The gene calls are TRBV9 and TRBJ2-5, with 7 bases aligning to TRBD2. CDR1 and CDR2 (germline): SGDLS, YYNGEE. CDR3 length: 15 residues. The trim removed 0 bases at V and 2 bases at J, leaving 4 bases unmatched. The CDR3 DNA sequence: TGTGCCAGCAGCGTAGTTTCTAGCGGACAAGAGACCCAGTACTTC. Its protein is CASSVVSSGQETQYF.

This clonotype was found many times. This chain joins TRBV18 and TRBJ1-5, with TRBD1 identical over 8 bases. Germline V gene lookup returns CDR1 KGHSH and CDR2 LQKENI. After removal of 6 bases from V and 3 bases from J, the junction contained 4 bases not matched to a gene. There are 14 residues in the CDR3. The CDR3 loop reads CASSQQGDNQPQHF. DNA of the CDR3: TGTGCCAGCTCCCAACAGGGGGACAATCAGCCCCAGCATTTT.

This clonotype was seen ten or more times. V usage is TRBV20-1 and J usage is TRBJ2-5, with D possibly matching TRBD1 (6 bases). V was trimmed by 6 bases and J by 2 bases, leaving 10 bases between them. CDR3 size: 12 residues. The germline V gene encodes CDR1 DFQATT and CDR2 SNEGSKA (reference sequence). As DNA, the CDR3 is TGCAGTGCCCCGACAGGTCAAGAGACCCAGTACTTC. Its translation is CSAPTGQETQYF.

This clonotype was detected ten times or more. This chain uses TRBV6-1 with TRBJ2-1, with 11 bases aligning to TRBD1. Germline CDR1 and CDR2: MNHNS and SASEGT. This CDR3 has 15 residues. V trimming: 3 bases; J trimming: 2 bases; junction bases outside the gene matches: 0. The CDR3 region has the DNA TGTGCCAGCAGTGAGGACAGGGGGCCCTACAATGAGCAGTTCTTC. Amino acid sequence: CASSEDRGPYNEQFF.

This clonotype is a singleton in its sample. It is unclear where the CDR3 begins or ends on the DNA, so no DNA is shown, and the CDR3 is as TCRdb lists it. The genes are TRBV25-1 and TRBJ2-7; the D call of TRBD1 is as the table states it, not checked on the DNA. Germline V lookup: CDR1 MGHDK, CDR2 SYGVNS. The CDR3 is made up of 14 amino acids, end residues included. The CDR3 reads CACSASSGGSEQYF.